This T cell receptor beta chain was retrieved from a study of control samples from healthy donors and cancer patients (dated by TCRdb to the early 2020s). Comments on this clone: Its antigen target is currently unknown. Within one base of it there is no much larger clone, and no base qualities were kept.

Library preparation used the immunoSEQ multiplex PCR assay. In TCRdb, the immuneACCESS table is reduced to in-frame sequences with V and J assigned. These tables do not hold every clone; where another copy was compared, an unresolved V gene accounts for under half, and the others remain unexplained. Here the sample has 200,000 to 250,000 clones; just under 95% occur a single time. In total, the top ten clones hold around 1.5% of the sample. The germline V gene supplies CDR1 MDHEN and CDR2 SYDVKM. Measured from the cysteine to the phenylalanine, the CDR3 is 14 residues long. The only DNA kept is the CDR3, 42 bases in frame from the first base. From V the trimming removes 4 bases and from J it removes 9 bases, while the gene matches leave 10 bases of the junction unaccounted for.

Here the chain combines TRBV28 and TRBJ2-7; 9 bases in the junction line up with TRBD1. The sequencing input was blood. The TCR was taken from a man aged 45-65 years in good health. The CDR3 reads CASSSTGQGFGQYF. At the DNA level, the sequence is TGTGCCAGCAGTTCTACGGGACAGGGCTTTGGGCAGTACTTC. Reference TRBV28 and TRBJ2-7 genes cover what lies past the CDR3, so the full variable domain is DVKVTQSSRYLVKRTGEKVFLECVQDMDHENMFWYRQDPGLGLRLIYFSYDVKMKEKGDIPEGYSVSREKKERFSLILESASTNQTSMYLCASSSTGQGFGQYFGPGTRLTVT.